Shown below are 25 T cell receptor beta chains from a single sample sequenced in a study of T cell responses to AZD1222 COVID-19 vaccine. Sequencing used immunoSEQ multiplex PCR; TCRdb keeps in-frame clones, though not all of them. The sample lists tens of thousands of clones, more than 85% seen once, with more than 4.5% in the top ten. This material consisted of peripheral blood, taken 28 days after the second AZD1222 dose. These receptors were obtained from an adult who received the AZD1222 COVID-19 vaccine.

The sample holds a few counts of this clone. The chain joins TRBV11-3 to TRBJ2-1; D is unclear. This CDR3 is 14 amino acids long. V lost 4 bases to trimming and J lost 1 base, with 8 bases between them. Germline CDR1 reads SGHNT; CDR2 reads YENEEA. CDR3 protein: CASSSSWSYNEQFF. For the CDR3, the DNA is TGTGCCAGCAGCTCATCCTGGTCCTACAATGAGCAGTTCTTC.

The V and J genes are TRBV13 and TRBJ2-7; 8 bases fit TRBD2. The V and J ends lost 5 bases and 0 bases, in that order; junction bases with no gene match: 24. Germline V gene lookup returns CDR1 PRHDT and CDR2 FYEKMQ (reference sequence). The CDR3 contains 21 residues. This chain's CDR3 is CASSPITPKISGSASSYEQYF. The CDR3 DNA sequence: TGTGCCAGCAGCCCGATCACCCCTAAGATCAGCGGGAGCGCAAGCTCCTACGAGCAGTACTTC.

The V gene is TRBV21-1, the J gene TRBJ1-3; the D call TRBD1 from the table was never checked on the DNA. TRBV21-1 is classified as a pseudogene. CDR3 length: 18 amino acids. The CDR3 coding sequence is TGTGCCAGCAGCCTCCGGACAGGGGGTCTGTTATTTGGAAACACCATATATTTT. The encoded protein is CASSLRTGGLLFGNTIYF.

The rearrangement links TRBV19 to TRBJ1-5; no definite D call. Germline-derived CDR1 and CDR2 are LNHDA and SQIVND (reference sequence). Between the trimmed V and J ends, which lost 6 bases and 6 bases, there was a span of 18 bases. This CDR3 is built from 15 residues. CDR3 in DNA: TGTGCCAGTAGACGCGGGGTCGACAAGCGTCAGCCCCAGCATTTT. Protein: CASRRGVDKRQPQHF.

V and J are TRBV4-3 and TRBJ1-2; D perhaps matches TRBD1 (5 bases). This CDR3 comprises 18 residues. Looked up from germline, CDR1 is LGHNA and CDR2 is YSLEER. Trimming removed 0 bases at V and 4 bases at J, with 21 bases between. The CDR3 coding sequence is TGCGCCAGCAGCCAAGATGAGGGCGGGGGGGAGTCTTTCTATGGCTACACCTTC. Its translation is CASSQDEGGGESFYGYTF.

The genes are TRBV27 and TRBJ1-1, with no clear D. Germline CDR1 and CDR2: MNHEY and SMNVEV (reference sequence). Trimming stripped 2 bases from V and 5 bases from J, with 6 bases between. This CDR3 is 12 amino acids long. This CDR3 reads CASSLRGTEAFF. CDR3 sequence (DNA): TGTGCCAGCAGTTTAAGAGGGACTGAAGCTTTCTTT.

The chain employs TRBV15 and TRBJ1-4; 10 bases agree with TRBD1. J lost 5 bases, V lost 3 bases, and 3 bases had no gene match. This CDR3 region has 15 residues. Per germline, CDR1 LNHNV and CDR2 YYDKDF (reference sequence). The CDR3 loop is CATSRTGGANEKLFF. CDR3 in DNA: TGTGCCACCAGCAGGACAGGGGGCGCGAATGAAAAACTGTTTTTT. The variable domain in full, with the rest retrieved from reference TRBV15 and TRBJ1-4, is DAMVIQNPRYQVTQFGKPVTLSCSQTLNHNVMYWYQQKSSQAPKLLFHYYDKDFNNEADTPDNFQSRRPNTSFCFLDIRSPGLGDTAMYLCATSRTGGANEKLFFGSGTQLSVL.

The V call is TRBV4-2, the J call TRBJ2-1; D gene uncertain. V was trimmed by 1 base and J by 7 bases, leaving 11 bases between them. The CDR3 sequence is 14 residues long. Looked up from germline, CDR1 is LGHNA and CDR2 is YNFKEQ. The CDR3 loop reads CASSQVREGNEQFF. The CDR3 coding sequence is TGTGCCAGCAGCCAAGTGCGCGAAGGGAATGAGCAGTTCTTC.

The rearrangement joins TRBV3-1 (or the pseudogene TRBV3-2) to TRBJ1-1; no clear D gene. Germline V gene sequence: CDR1 LGHDT, CDR2 YNNKEL (reference sequence). The length of the CDR3 is 12 residues. V was pared by 3 bases and J by 4 bases, with 6 bases between. The chain's CDR3 is CASSQGRTEAFF. CDR3 bases: TGTGCCAGCAGCCAGGGTCGCACTGAAGCTTTCTTT.

This CDR3 is CSVTLGDTQYF. Here the CDR3 DNA reads TGCAGTGTTACACTCGGGGATACGCAGTATTTT. This rearrangement joins TRBV20-1 to TRBJ2-3; D ambiguous. There are 11 residues in the CDR3. Trimming took off 7 bases at V and 6 bases at J, with 11 bases between the two ends. CDR1 and CDR2 (germline): DFQATT, SNEGSKA (reference sequence).

The rearrangement joins TRBV19 to TRBJ2-3; TRBD2 aligns across 9 bases. Germline CDR1 is LNHDA and CDR2 is SQIVND (reference sequence). This CDR3 is built from 16 residues. V was pared by 1 base and J by 2 bases, with 4 bases of the junction left unmatched. The CDR3 nucleotides are TGTGCCAGTAGTATAGGGGGCGGGAGGGACACAGATACGCAGTATTTT. Protein sequence: CASSIGGGRDTDTQYF.

The chain is built from TRBV27 and TRBJ2-5; TRBD1 agrees at 10 bases. Germline values: CDR1 MNHEY, CDR2 SMNVEV (reference sequence). After removal of 5 bases from V and 7 bases from J, the junction contained 7 bases not matched to a gene. The CDR3 covers 14 residues. CDR3 nucleotides: TGTGCCAGCAGTATACGACAGGGGGCATGGACCCAGTACTTC. Protein: CASSIRQGAWTQYF.

This chain connects TRBV29-1 to TRBJ1-2; D perhaps matches TRBD1 (6 bases). V lost 2 bases, J lost 2 bases, and 12 bases lay in between. This CDR3 is built from 14 residues. Germline-derived CDR1 and CDR2 are SQVTM and ANQGSEA. CDR3 DNA sequence: TGCAGCGTTGAAAAGACAGGTGGCAACTATGGCTACACCTTC. Its protein is CSVEKTGGNYGYTF.

The chain is built from TRBV3-1 (or the pseudogene TRBV3-2) and TRBJ1-2; no reliable D call. V was clipped by 4 bases and J by 5 bases, with 8 bases between them. The CDR3 totals 12 residues. From germline, CDR1 is LGHDT and CDR2 YNNKEL (reference sequence). CDR3 protein: CASSLRLYGYTF. In DNA form, the CDR3 reads TGTGCCAGCAGCCTCCGCTTATATGGCTACACCTTC.

This sequence joins TRBV29-1 and TRBJ1-2; no clear D gene. The germline CDR1 and CDR2 sequences are SQVTM and ANQGSEA. V lost 5 bases, J lost 5 bases, and 21 bases lay in between. This CDR3 has 15 amino acids. The CDR3 sequence: CSVHESSSLLYGYTF. The CDR3 DNA reads TGCAGCGTTCACGAGAGTTCTTCACTACTATATGGCTACACCTTC.

The chain uses TRBV28 and TRBJ2-5, with TRBD1 matching over 7 bases. The germline V gene encodes CDR1 MDHEN and CDR2 SYDVKM. The V segment lost 6 bases and the J segment 5 bases; nucleotides outside the gene matches: 9. The CDR3 totals 14 residues. DNA of the CDR3: TGTGCCAGCAGCCGACAGGGTATGCGGGAGACCCAGTACTTC. Protein sequence: CASSRQGMRETQYF.

This chain links TRBV6-2 or TRBV6-3 with TRBJ1-1; D is ambiguous. V lost 0 bases and J lost 4, with 9 bases in between. The germline V gene has CDR1 MNHEY and CDR2 SVGEGT. The CDR3 is 14 residues long. The CDR3 DNA is TGTGCCAGCAGTTACTCGATAGCGGCCACTGAAGCTTTCTTT. Translation gives CASSYSIAATEAFF.

V usage is TRBV7-9 and J usage is TRBJ1-1; D is unclear. The CDR3 spans 15 residues. Trimming left V 5 bases short and J 5 bases short, with 18 bases between. Germline V gives CDR1 SEHNR, CDR2 FQNEAQ (reference sequence). CDR3 protein: CASSPPPFVGTEAFF. CDR3 DNA: TGTGCCAGCAGCCCCCCGCCTTTCGTCGGTACTGAAGCTTTCTTT.

The chain employs TRBV30 and TRBJ1-6; possible D gene TRBD1, 6 bases. The CDR3 is 14 amino acids. V lost 5 bases and J 7 bases, leaving 15 bases between the germline ends. The V gene's germline CDR1 is GTSNPN and CDR2 SVGIG (reference sequence). DNA for the CDR3: TGTGCCTGGGGCCGAGGGGGGCAAAATTCACCCCTCCACTTT. Protein product: CAWGRGGQNSPLHF.

This CDR3 is CASRGVGASYNEQFF. Here the CDR3 DNA reads TGTGCCAGCCGAGGGGTGGGGGCGTCCTACAATGAGCAGTTCTTC. The rearrangement joins TRBV6-5 to TRBJ2-1; D possibly corresponds to TRBD1 (6 bases). V shed 8 bases and J shed 1 base, with 15 bases lying between them. This CDR3 is 15 amino acids long. Germline loops: CDR1 MNHEY, CDR2 SVGAGI.

This chain uses TRBV5-4 with TRBJ2-7; tentatively, D is TRBD1 (6 bases). The CDR3 has 14 residues. Looked up from germline, CDR1 is SGHNT and CDR2 is YYREEE (reference sequence). Trimming cost V 0 bases and J 4 bases, with 11 bases left between them. CDR3 DNA sequence: TGTGCCAGCAGCTTGGCAGGGGCGCATTACGAGCAGTACTTC. Translation gives CASSLAGAHYEQYF.

The V call is TRBV30, the J call TRBJ2-7; D might be TRBD2 (5 bases). The CDR3 covers 13 residues. CDR1 and CDR2 from the germline V gene are GTSNPN and SVGIG (reference sequence). The germline V and J ends were trimmed by 1 base and 2 bases, with 9 bases remaining between them. The DNA for the CDR3 is TGTGCCTGGAGTGACGGGGATACCTACGAGCAGTACTTC. Amino acids: CAWSDGDTYEQYF.

The chain couples TRBV4-2 to TRBJ2-5, with TRBD2 matching 9 bases. The V gene end was trimmed by 0 bases and the J gene end by 0 bases; junction bases not matched to a gene: 11. The germline V gene encodes CDR1 LGHNA and CDR2 YNFKEQ. The CDR3 is 19 amino acids. The CDR3 loop reads CASSQDRASGKAYQETQYF. CDR3 DNA sequence: TGTGCCAGCAGCCAAGATCGGGCTAGCGGGAAAGCGTACCAAGAGACCCAGTACTTC.

The chain has TRBV2 and TRBJ1-2; D might be TRBD1 (6 bases). This CDR3 spans 13 amino acids. Germline loops: CDR1 SNHLY, CDR2 FYNNEI. V was cut by 11 bases and J by 4 bases, with 17 bases left in between. As DNA, the CDR3 is TGTGCCGGAAGAACAGGGTTCACCTATGGCTACACCTTC. This codes for CAGRTGFTYGYTF.

This rearrangement joins TRBV19 to TRBJ1-6; the D gene is possibly TRBD1 (6 bases). This CDR3 comprises 15 residues. Germline V gene sequence: CDR1 LNHDA, CDR2 SQIVND (reference sequence). Trimming left V 4 bases short and J 7 bases short, with 14 bases between. CDR3 residues: CASSTWTEGNSPLHF. Written as DNA, the CDR3 is TGTGCCAGTAGTACCTGGACAGAAGGCAATTCACCCCTCCACTTT.